What follows are 2 T cell receptor beta chains derived from one specimen sequenced in a study of vaccination and CD4 T cells after COVID-19. These TCRs' antigens remain unknown. Scientists ran DNA taken from cultured CD4+ T cells through the Oncomine TCR Beta short-read assay for sequencing. Each CDR3 protein gets one entry after TCRdb re-called the PCR reads with MiXCR. The data show over 10,000 distinct CDR3 sequences, about 43% seen once. Treatment reported: roughly nine-day PBMC culture with coronavirus spike peptide pools or control peptides (ViraFEST assay). Material for sequencing was CD4+ T cells from blood, cultured in vitro. These receptors were taken from a human donor who had recovered from COVID-19.

The chain couples TRBV30 to TRBJ2-3; 10 positions agree with TRBD2. V lost 6 bases, J lost 4 bases, and 7 bases stayed unmatched. From germline, CDR1 is GTSNPN and CDR2 SVGIG (reference sequence). This CDR3 is 14 amino acids long. The CDR3 sequence is CACHPSGRADTQYF. In DNA form, the CDR3 reads TGTGCCTGCCACCCTAGCGGGAGAGCAGATACGCAGTATTTT. Filled out from reference TRBV30 and TRBJ2-3, the complete variable domain reads SQTIHQWPATLVQPVGSPLSLECTVEGTSNPNLYWYRQAAGRGLQLLFYSVGIGQISSEVPQNLSASRPQDRQFILSSKKLLLSDSGFYLCACHPSGRADTQYFGPGTRLTVL.

The V and J genes are TRBV6-1 and TRBJ1-1; D unresolved. V was trimmed by 5 bases and J by 0 bases, leaving 13 bases between them. This CDR3 is 15 amino acids long. The germline V gene has CDR1 MNHNS and CDR2 SASEGT. Written as DNA, the CDR3 is TGTGCCAGCAGTCCCGGCTGGAATTTGAACACTGAAGCTTTCTTT. Translated, it gives CASSPGWNLNTEAFF.